This entry concerns a single T cell receptor (beta chain). This sample was included in a study of blood T cell repertoires in COVID-19. Study as a whole: Nucleic acid was either cDNA or gDNA, and it came from T cells, B-cell-depleted T cells, or PBMCs.

The data were produced by immunoSEQ multiplex PCR, yet TCRdb's version contains in-frame clones alone and is incomplete. The sample lists approximately 470,000 clones, about nine tenths seen once, with around 0.7% in the top ten. Trimming removed 8 bases from V and 3 bases from J, with 8 bases in between. The germline CDR1 and CDR2 sequences are LNHNV and YYDKDF (reference sequence). The CDR3 loop spans 12 amino acids. The chain carries TRBV15 and TRBJ1-5; D gene ambiguous. The material sequenced was PBMCs or T cells enriched from blood (not recorded which). This TCR derives from a woman aged 18-29 years who had recovered from COVID-19. The CDR3 DNA is TGTGCCACCGGAGGAGTCAATCAGCCCCAGCATTTT. It codes for CATGGVNQPQHF.